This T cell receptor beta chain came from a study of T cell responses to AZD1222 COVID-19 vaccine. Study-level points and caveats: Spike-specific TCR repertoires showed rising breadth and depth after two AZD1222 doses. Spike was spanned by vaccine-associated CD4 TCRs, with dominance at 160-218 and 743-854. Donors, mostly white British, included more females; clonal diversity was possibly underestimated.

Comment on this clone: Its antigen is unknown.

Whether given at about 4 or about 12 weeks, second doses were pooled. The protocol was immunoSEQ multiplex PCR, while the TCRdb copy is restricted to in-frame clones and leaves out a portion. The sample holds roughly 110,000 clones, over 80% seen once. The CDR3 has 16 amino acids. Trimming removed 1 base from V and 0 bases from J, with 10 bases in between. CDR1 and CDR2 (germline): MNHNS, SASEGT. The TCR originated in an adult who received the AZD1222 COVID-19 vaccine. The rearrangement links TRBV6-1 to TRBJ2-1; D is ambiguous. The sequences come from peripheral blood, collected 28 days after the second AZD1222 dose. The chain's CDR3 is CASSEDGRSSYNEQFF. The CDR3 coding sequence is TGTGCCAGCAGTGAAGATGGACGGAGCTCCTACAATGAGCAGTTCTTC.